These 22 T cell receptor beta chains were all obtained from the same sample, sequenced in a study of cytomegalovirus exposure and HLA in healthy donors. In the PCR, 60 Vbeta and 13 Jbeta primers were used. Profiling relied on immunoSEQ multiplex PCR, and the TCRdb table lists in-frame clones only, not all of them. The sample holds 210,000 or so clones; over 65% are singletons and the top ten take 0.6% to 0.7%. Sequencing used PBMCs. The receptor source for this set is a man aged 18 to 35 in good health and CMV-seronegative.

The genes are TRBV4-1 and TRBJ2-7; the match to TRBD2 covers 11 bases. The germline V gene has CDR1 MGHRA and CDR2 YSYEKL. Trimming removed 1 base from V and 2 bases from J; junction bases left unmatched: 7. The CDR3 is 17 residues long. CDR3 amino acids: CASSQALGLAATYEQYF. CDR3 nucleotide sequence: TGCGCCAGCAGCCAAGCTTTGGGACTAGCGGCGACCTACGAGCAGTACTTC.

This clone was detected a few times. The chain carries TRBV7-9 and TRBJ1-1; the D gene is possibly TRBD1 (6 bases). The CDR3 spans 17 residues. Trimming pared 5 bases from V and 3 bases from J, leaving 22 bases between. CDR1 SEHNR and CDR2 FQNEAQ come from the germline V gene (reference sequence). Written as DNA, the CDR3 is TGTGCCAGCAGCCACAGAGCCGGTACAGGGACCTACACTGAAGCTTTCTTT. Protein: CASSHRAGTGTYTEAFF.

In its sample, this clone was seen a few times. An end of the junction does not agree with germline; a read error may underlie this. V usage is TRBV4-1 and J usage is TRBJ2-2; 7 bases are a match to TRBD2. The CDR3 totals 17 residues. Germline V gene data show CDR1 as MGHRA and CDR2 as YSYEKL. In DNA, the CDR3 is TGCGCCAGCAGCCAAGTTAGGGCGGGAGCGAAAACCGGGGAGCTGTTTTTT. The encoded protein is CASSQVRAGAKTGELFF.

This sequence joins TRBV4-1 and TRBJ2-5; D gene unclear. This CDR3 contains 16 residues. Trimming removed 1 base from V and 5 bases from J, with 17 bases in between. Germline CDR1 is MGHRA and CDR2 is YSYEKL. CDR3 DNA: TGCGCCAGCAGCCAAGTAGGTCTAGGTTCTTTCGAGACCCAGTACTTC. It codes for CASSQVGLGSFETQYF.

The chain employs TRBV18 and TRBJ1-2; TRBD1 matches 8 bases. The CDR3 runs to 13 residues. Germline values: CDR1 KGHSH, CDR2 LQKENI. V was pared by 6 bases and J by 3 bases, with 3 bases of the junction left unmatched. The CDR3 sequence is CASSDRADYGYTF. CDR3 nucleotide sequence: TGTGCCAGCTCGGACAGGGCTGACTATGGCTACACCTTC.

The CDR3 spells CAISEGRAGWSTDTQYF. For the CDR3, the DNA is TGTGCCATCAGTGAGGGGAGGGCCGGATGGAGCACAGATACGCAGTATTTT. V is TRBV10-3 and J is TRBJ2-3; TRBD2 matches at 7 bases. The length of the CDR3 is 17 residues. Germline CDR1 reads ENHRY; CDR2 reads SYGVKD. V gave up 2 bases and J gave up 0 bases; unmatched junction bases: 8.

The J gene is TRBJ1-1, the V gene TRBV6-4; the D gene is possibly TRBD1 (5 bases). V lost 2 bases and J 4 bases, leaving 8 bases between the germline ends. Germline V lookup: CDR1 MRHNA, CDR2 SNTAGT. The CDR3 runs 13 residues. DNA for the CDR3: TGTGCCAGCAGTGACCCCAGGGCCACTGAAGCTTTCTTT. The encoded protein is CASSDPRATEAFF.

In its sample, this clone was seen once. This chain connects TRBV30 to TRBJ1-2, with a tentative D call TRBD1 (5 bases). Germline V CDR1 and CDR2: GTSNPN, SVGIG (reference sequence). This CDR3 contains 11 residues. The germline V and J ends were trimmed by 7 bases and 5 bases, with 11 bases remaining between them. The CDR3 reads CASDKIYGYTF. Written as DNA, the CDR3 is TGTGCCTCGGACAAAATTTATGGCTACACCTTC.

This rearrangement joins TRBV9 to TRBJ2-1; D is undetermined. Germline V lookup: CDR1 SGDLS, CDR2 YYNGEE. Trimming stripped 0 bases from V and 4 bases from J, with 5 bases between. This CDR3 is built from 13 residues. CDR3 nucleotide sequence: TGTGCCAGCAGCGTAGCACTTTACAATGAGCAGTTCTTC. It is translated as CASSVALYNEQFF.

The V and J genes are TRBV5-4 and TRBJ2-7; 10 bases map to TRBD1. CDR1 SGHNT and CDR2 YYREEE come from the germline V gene (reference sequence). The CDR3 is 14 amino acids. V gave up 4 bases and J gave up 7 bases; unmatched junction bases: 8. CDR3 in amino acids: CASSTDRGRREQYF. The CDR3 coding sequence is TGTGCCAGCAGCACAGACAGGGGGCGACGAGAGCAGTACTTC.

CDR3 sequence (DNA): TGTGCCAGCAGTTTATCGAGGACAGGGCTTCAGCCCCAGCATTTT. Encoded protein: CASSLSRTGLQPQHF. The chain carries TRBV28 and TRBJ1-5; 8 bases are a match to TRBD1. V dropped 1 base and J dropped 6; count of bases not matched to a gene: 5. The germline V gene has CDR1 MDHEN and CDR2 SYDVKM. The CDR3 is made up of 15 amino acids.

V and J are TRBV30 and TRBJ1-1; 12 nucleotides line up with TRBD1. Germline-derived CDR1 and CDR2 are GTSNPN and SVGIG (reference sequence). J was trimmed by 3 bases and V by 3 bases; bases with no gene match: 11. This CDR3 is built from 17 residues. The CDR3 sequence is CAWSQSGTGGVDTEAFF. In DNA form, the CDR3 reads TGTGCCTGGAGCCAAAGCGGGACAGGGGGCGTGGACACTGAAGCTTTCTTT.

The J gene is TRBJ1-2, the V gene TRBV4-1, with no clear D. Germline CDR1 is MGHRA and CDR2 is YSYEKL. V shed 0 bases and J shed 8 bases, with 7 bases lying between them. The CDR3 consists of 12 residues. As DNA, the CDR3 is TGCGCCAGCAGCCAAGATAGGCGGGGCTACACCTTC. Protein product: CASSQDRRGYTF.

V gene TRBV2 combines with J gene TRBJ2-3; D is undetermined. Germline V CDR1 and CDR2: SNHLY, FYNNEI. The ends were cut back, 6 bases at V and 0 bases at J, with 13 bases in the middle. This CDR3 is built from 15 residues. The CDR3 bases are TGTGCCAGCAGCAACAGCCCCATAAGCACAGATACGCAGTATTTT. This codes for CASSNSPISTDTQYF.

This clone turned up a few times. This rearrangement joins TRBV15 to TRBJ1-3; D is unclear. The CDR3 spans 15 residues. Between the trimmed V and J ends, which lost 2 bases and 0 bases, there was a span of 8 bases. Germline V gives CDR1 LNHNV, CDR2 YYDKDF (reference sequence). Here the CDR3 DNA reads TGTGCCACCAGCAGATCTCCGGGCTCTGGAAACACCATATATTTT. Protein: CATSRSPGSGNTIYF.

The J gene is TRBJ2-3, the V gene TRBV5-5; D is uncertain. The V end was cut by 3 bases, the J end by 0 bases, with 8 bases between. CDR1 and CDR2 from the germline V gene are SGHKS and YYEKEE (reference sequence). The CDR3 consists of 14 residues. This CDR3 is CASSWAASTDTQYF. The CDR3 DNA is TGTGCCAGCAGCTGGGCAGCTAGCACAGATACGCAGTATTTT.

The chain's CDR3 is CAWSKTGGGRLQTYEQYF. As DNA, the CDR3 is TGTGCCTGGAGCAAAACCGGGGGGGGCAGGCTTCAAACCTACGAGCAGTACTTC. This chain uses TRBV30 with TRBJ2-7, with 8 positions matching TRBD2. Unmatched junction bases numbered 18, after V lost 3 bases and J lost 2 bases. This CDR3 has 18 amino acids. Per germline, CDR1 GTSNPN and CDR2 SVGIG (reference sequence).

V and J are TRBV18 and TRBJ2-6, with unresolved D. The V end was cut by 3 bases, the J end by 2 bases, with 8 bases between. Germline loops: CDR1 KGHSH, CDR2 LQKENI. CDR3 length: 15 residues. CDR3 in amino acids: CASSPVVAGANVLTF. Here the CDR3 DNA reads TGTGCCAGCTCACCCGTAGTGGCTGGGGCCAACGTCCTGACTTTC.

The rearrangement links TRBV5-1 to TRBJ2-7; the D gene is possibly TRBD2 (6 bases). CDR1 SGHRS and CDR2 YFSETQ come from the germline V gene. This CDR3 is built from 15 residues. Trimming pared 0 bases from V and 3 bases from J, leaving 13 bases between. CDR3 nucleotide sequence: TGCGCCAGCAGCTTGGCCGTGGGAGGCGGCTACGAGCAGTACTTC. Amino acids: CASSLAVGGGYEQYF.

J is TRBJ2-7 and V is TRBV19; tentative D call: TRBD2 (6 bases). The CDR3 length is 13 residues. Trimming took 5 bases from V and 5 from J, leaving 13 bases between them. Germline V gene sequence: CDR1 LNHDA, CDR2 SQIVND (reference sequence). Here the CDR3 DNA reads TGTGCCAGTAGTCCGGAGGGGTACGACGAGCAGTACTTC. Translating gives CASSPEGYDEQYF.

This clone has only one observation. CDR3 DNA: TGTGCCAGCAGCTTGGCCGCCTACCAGGGCCCCAATGAGCAGTTCTTC. Translating gives CASSLAAYQGPNEQFF. The rearrangement uses TRBV5-4 and TRBJ2-1; D perhaps matches TRBD1 (5 bases). Trimming stripped 0 bases from V and 6 bases from J, with 16 bases between. The CDR3 is made up of 16 amino acids. In germline, CDR1 is SGHNT, CDR2 YYREEE (reference sequence). The entire variable domain, with the rest obtained from reference TRBV5-4 and TRBJ2-1, is as follows: ETGVTQSPTHLIKTRGQQVTLRCSSQSGHNTVSWYQQALGQGPQFIFQYYREEENGRGNFPPRFSGLQFPNYSSELNVNALELDDSALYLCASSLAAYQGPNEQFFGPGTRLTVL.

The chain employs TRBV6-5 and TRBJ1-2, with 10 nucleotides matching TRBD1. Trimming at V came to 6 bases and at J to 5 bases, leaving 6 bases not matched to a gene. The germline V gene has CDR1 MNHEY and CDR2 SVGAGI. The CDR3 loop spans 14 amino acids. CDR3 region: CASRDGTGVYGYTF. Here the CDR3 DNA reads TGTGCCAGCAGGGACGGGACAGGGGTATATGGCTACACCTTC.